This TCR beta chain derives from a study of cytomegalovirus exposure and HLA in healthy donors. Study-wide context: From about 180 million T cells, an earlier analysis saw approximately 110 million unique TCR beta sequences. Early on, a data release was issued that held approximately 92 million unique TCRs from HLA-typed donors.

Concerning this clone: Its specificity is unknown.

General study points: Earlier results showed most TCR beta V segments being productive about 87% or about 30% of the time.

PCR involved 60 Vbeta and 13 Jbeta primers. The table came from immunoSEQ multiplex PCR; TCRdb's copy has only in-frame clones and leaves some out. This table holds 40,000 or so clones, under 65% found once. V shed 3 bases, J shed 9 bases, and the junction held 1 base outside the gene matches. There are 12 residues in the CDR3. Per the germline V gene, CDR1 is SGHAT and CDR2 is FQNNGV. This receptor was taken from a human donor in good health. The sequencing sample was made of PBMCs. The genes are TRBV11-2 and TRBJ2-1; 8 nucleotides match TRBD2. The CDR3 region has the DNA TGTGCCAGCAGCTTTCTAGCGGGTGAGCAGTTCTTC. It codes for CASSFLAGEQFF.